A single sample gave rise to the 30 T cell receptor beta chains below, sequenced in a study of identical twins. MiXCR, run by TCRdb on the 5' RACE reads, gives a single entry per CDR3 protein. This sample carries 420,000 or so distinct CDR3 sequences, less than 20% of them seen once, and the ten largest clones take 12%. What was sequenced was naive T cells sorted from blood. Every receptor here comes from a man in his fifties or sixties in good health.

The V call is TRBV10-3, the J call TRBJ2-7, with D maybe TRBD2 (6 bases). CDR3 length: 14 amino acids. V was shortened by 10 bases and J by 2 bases, with 18 bases between the two germline ends. Germline values: CDR1 ENHRY, CDR2 SYGVKD. The CDR3 loop is CATTQEGPTYEQYF. The CDR3 DNA follows: TGTGCCACGACCCAGGAGGGGCCCACCTACGAGCAGTACTTC.

This clonotype has more than one count but fewer than ten. The genes are TRBV29-1 and TRBJ2-5; 7 positions match TRBD1. Germline V gene lookup returns CDR1 SQVTM and CDR2 ANQGSEA. V lost 3 bases to trimming and J lost 0 bases; unmatched junction nucleotides: 10. The CDR3 is 16 residues long. The CDR3, as DNA: TGCAGCGTTGACGGGTCGGACAGGAGGTACCAAGAGACCCAGTACTTC. Residues: CSVDGSDRRYQETQYF.

This clonotype was detected a few times. The V gene is TRBV11-2, the J gene TRBJ2-5; tentatively, D is TRBD1 (6 bases). Germline CDR1 and CDR2: SGHAT and FQNNGV. V was trimmed by 7 bases and J by 4 bases, leaving 13 bases between them. The CDR3 runs to 13 residues. The CDR3 DNA sequence: TGTGCCAGCAAATCGACAGGAGGAGAGACCCAGTACTTC. Translated, it gives CASKSTGGETQYF.

There are many counts of this clonotype. The chain employs TRBV7-3 and TRBJ1-4, with unresolved D. The CDR3 covers 14 residues. The germline V gene encodes CDR1 SGHTA and CDR2 FQGTGA. The V end lost 6 bases, the J end lost 6 bases, and 14 bases lay between the germline ends. The CDR3 sequence is CASRPGPGDEKLFF. CDR3 in DNA: TGTGCCAGCAGACCGGGTCCTGGGGATGAAAAACTGTTTTTT.

The chain joins TRBV5-1 to TRBJ2-7; 7 bases fit TRBD2. Germline CDR1 and CDR2: SGHRS and YFSETQ. V trimming: 4 bases; J trimming: 5 bases; junction bases outside the gene matches: 6. The CDR3 runs 13 residues. Here the CDR3 DNA reads TGCGCCAGCAGCCCAGGACTAGTTGACGAGCAGTACTTC. This sequence encodes CASSPGLVDEQYF.

This clonotype was counted ten times or more. This chain joins TRBV5-5 and TRBJ2-1; D is undetermined. V was pared by 3 bases and J by 9 bases, with 13 bases between. The CDR3 runs to 13 residues. Germline loops: CDR1 SGHKS, CDR2 YYEKEE (reference sequence). CDR3 DNA: TGTGCCAGCAGCTCCCGATTTATGGGTGAGCAGTTCTTC. Its translation is CASSSRFMGEQFF.

This clonotype showed up just a few times. V usage is TRBV10-3 and J usage is TRBJ2-7, with 9 bases matching TRBD2. CDR3 length: 13 amino acids. Germline-derived CDR1 and CDR2 are ENHRY and SYGVKD. Trimming removed 5 bases from V and 6 bases from J; junction bases left unmatched: 5. CDR3 amino acids: CAISTGTSSEQYF. The CDR3 nucleotides read TGTGCCATCAGTACAGGGACTAGCAGCGAGCAGTACTTC.

This clonotype was seen a handful of times. The genes are TRBV27 and TRBJ1-2; no clear D gene. The CDR3 has 14 residues. The germline V gene has CDR1 MNHEY and CDR2 SMNVEV (reference sequence). The V and J ends lost 3 bases and 4 bases respectively, with 12 bases between them. CDR3 DNA: TGTGCCAGCAGTTTGGTATTCGGTGGCTATGGCTACACCTTC. Translated, it gives CASSLVFGGYGYTF.

The V gene is TRBV28, the J gene TRBJ2-2, with D hard to call. The germline CDR1 and CDR2 sequences are MDHEN and SYDVKM. Trimming took off 1 base at V and 8 bases at J, with 17 bases between the two ends. The CDR3 totals 16 residues. The CDR3 is CASSLSVGTGTGELFF. The CDR3 coding sequence is TGTGCCAGCAGTTTATCAGTAGGCACCGGCACGGGGGAGCTGTTTTTT.

There are many counts of this clonotype. CDR3: CATIPPPGLQNLADTQYF. For the CDR3, the DNA is TGTGCCACCATACCTCCACCGGGACTCCAAAATTTGGCAGATACGCAGTATTTT. The rearrangement uses TRBV6-2 or TRBV6-3 and TRBJ2-3; possible D gene TRBD2, 6 bases. The length of the CDR3 is 18 residues. V lost 10 bases and J 4 bases, leaving 30 bases between the germline ends. Germline CDR1 and CDR2: MNHEY and SVGEGT.

The table lists this clonotype with a few counts. The CDR3 DNA is TGTGCCAGCAGCTCTGAATTTCGCGAGCAGTACTTC. It codes for CASSSEFREQYF. V usage is TRBV5-4 and J usage is TRBJ2-7, with D uncertain. V dropped 3 bases and J dropped 6 bases, with 10 bases sitting between them. Germline CDR1 and CDR2: SGHNT and YYREEE (reference sequence). This CDR3 is built from 12 residues.

The V gene is TRBV20-1, the J gene TRBJ2-6; TRBD1 or TRBD2 may be the D gene (6 bases each). V lost 3 bases, J lost 4 bases, and 10 bases lay in between. Per the germline V gene, CDR1 is DFQATT and CDR2 is SNEGSKA (reference sequence). This CDR3 is built from 14 residues. The CDR3 loop reads CSASGGRGANVLTF. CDR3 sequence (DNA): TGCAGTGCTAGTGGGGGGCGCGGGGCCAACGTCCTGACTTTC.

A few counts support this clonotype. This rearrangement joins TRBV28 to TRBJ2-7; 7 positions agree with TRBD1. CDR1 and CDR2 from the germline V gene are MDHEN and SYDVKM. The CDR3 extends over 13 amino acids. V lost 4 bases, J lost 3 bases, and 3 bases stayed unmatched. The CDR3 here is CASSSAGGYEQYF. The DNA for the CDR3 is TGTGCCAGCAGTTCCGCAGGGGGCTACGAGCAGTACTTC.

This clonotype came up a few times. This rearrangement joins TRBV18 to TRBJ2-1; D ambiguous. Trimming stripped 3 bases from V and 6 bases from J, with 9 bases between. The CDR3 totals 13 residues. Per the germline V gene, CDR1 is KGHSH and CDR2 is LQKENI. CDR3 nucleotide sequence: TGTGCCAGCTCACCCGGATCCCTCAATGAGCAGTTCTTC. It encodes CASSPGSLNEQFF.

The chain links TRBV5-1 to TRBJ2-7; 7 bases are shared with TRBD2. Germline V gene lookup returns CDR1 SGHRS and CDR2 YFSETQ. J was trimmed by 0 bases and V by 6 bases; bases with no gene match: 9. CDR3 size: 15 residues. The CDR3 spells CASILSGGTSYEQYF. Here the CDR3 DNA reads TGCGCCAGCATTCTTTCCGGGGGGACCTCCTACGAGCAGTACTTC.

This clonotype was seen at least ten times. The chain is built from TRBV10-3 and TRBJ2-5; no reliable D call. V was cut by 0 bases and J by 5 bases, with 4 bases left in between. CDR1 and CDR2 from the germline V gene are ENHRY and SYGVKD. This CDR3 contains 12 residues. The CDR3 loop reads CAISESRETQYF. CDR3 sequence (DNA): TGTGCCATCAGTGAGTCGCGGGAGACCCAGTACTTC.

This clonotype was seen ten or more times. The chain couples TRBV10-3 to TRBJ2-7; unclear D gene. The CDR3 extends over 16 amino acids. CDR1 and CDR2 from the germline V gene are ENHRY and SYGVKD. Trimming stripped 0 bases from V and 6 bases from J, with 18 bases between. The DNA for the CDR3 is TGTGCCATCAGTGAGTCCTTGGGCGTTGGGGTCTCCGAGCAGTACTTC. It yields the protein CAISESLGVGVSEQYF.

This clonotype has only a few counts. V gene TRBV15 combines with J gene TRBJ2-1, with a possible D match to TRBD1 (5 bases). With 0 bases removed from V and 5 bases from J, the gap between germline ends came to 11 bases. The germline gives CDR1 LNHNV, CDR2 YYDKDF (reference sequence). CDR3 size: 15 residues. In nucleotides, the CDR3 is TGTGCCACCAGCAGAGATAGGGGCAGCCACAATGAGCAGTTCTTC. This sequence encodes CATSRDRGSHNEQFF.

The rearrangement uses TRBV4-3 and TRBJ2-1; 9 bases map to TRBD2. The germline CDR1 and CDR2 sequences are LGHNA and YSLEER. V was pared by 4 bases and J by 5 bases, with 12 bases of the junction left unmatched. CDR3 length: 17 residues. The CDR3 is CASSRTLAGRTDNEQFF. Here the CDR3 DNA reads TGCGCCAGCAGCCGCACCCTAGCGGGAAGAACTGACAATGAGCAGTTCTTC.

The rearrangement links TRBV20-1 to TRBJ2-7; TRBD2 agrees at 9 bases. This CDR3 is 13 amino acids long. The J segment lost 4 bases and the V segment lost 6 bases, leaving 7 bases of the junction unmatched. CDR1 is DFQATT, CDR2 SNEGSKA, per germline (reference sequence). Here the CDR3 reads CSADSGRGYEQYF. CDR3 DNA: TGCAGTGCCGATAGCGGGAGAGGGTACGAGCAGTACTTC.

The chain uses TRBV20-1 and TRBJ2-1; tentative D call: TRBD2 (5 bases). Trimming shortened V by 2 bases and J by 9 bases, and 17 bases separated the two germline ends. Per the germline V gene, CDR1 is DFQATT and CDR2 is SNEGSKA (reference sequence). The CDR3 is 14 residues long. The CDR3 reads CSARLFPDWAEQFF. The CDR3 nucleotides read TGCAGTGCTAGATTATTTCCGGACTGGGCTGAGCAGTTCTTC.

The gene calls are TRBV24-1 and TRBJ1-2; 7 positions agree with TRBD1. The CDR3 length is 13 residues. Germline V lookup: CDR1 KGHDR, CDR2 SFDVKD. Trimming took 5 bases from V and 4 from J; bases not matched to a gene: 3. CDR3 in DNA: TGTGCCACCAGTGCGGGGACAGTCTATGGCTACACCTTC. Protein product: CATSAGTVYGYTF.

This clonotype was seen ten or more times. V usage is TRBV20-1 and J usage is TRBJ2-1; D tentatively fits TRBD1 or TRBD2 (6 bases each). The CDR3 loop spans 17 amino acids. Between the trimmed V and J ends, which lost 6 bases and 7 bases, there was a span of 28 bases. CDR1 DFQATT and CDR2 SNEGSKA come from the germline V gene (reference sequence). The CDR3 sequence is CSARTAGRLGNRNEQFF. In DNA form, the CDR3 reads TGCAGTGCAAGGACAGCCGGCCGACTAGGGAATCGGAATGAGCAGTTCTTC.

There are a few counts of this clonotype. A much larger clone is a single base away; this may be a read error. The genes are TRBV7-2 and TRBJ2-2; D gene unclear. Per germline, CDR1 SGHTA and CDR2 FQGNSA. V gave up 1 base and J gave up 7 bases, with 4 bases separating them. The CDR3 runs 12 residues. Written as DNA, the CDR3 is TGTGCCAGCAGCTTAGATGTCGGGGAGCTGTTTTTT. Translation: CASSLDVGELFF.

The V call is TRBV7-9, the J call TRBJ2-5; D call uncertain. The CDR3 consists of 12 residues. Germline V gene lookup returns CDR1 SEHNR and CDR2 FQNEAQ (reference sequence). V gave up 4 bases and J gave up 4 bases, with 7 bases separating them. The CDR3 is CASSYDRETQYF. The DNA for the CDR3 is TGTGCCAGCAGCTACGATCGAGAGACCCAGTACTTC.

The chain is built from TRBV3-1 and TRBJ2-3, with 11 nucleotides matching TRBD2. V was clipped by 5 bases and J by 11 bases; unmatched bases: 9. This CDR3 is built from 14 residues. From germline, CDR1 is LGHDT and CDR2 YNNKEL (reference sequence). This CDR3 is CASSASTSGGVQYF. In DNA form, the CDR3 reads TGTGCCAGCAGCGCTAGTACTAGCGGGGGAGTGCAGTATTTT.

The chain recombines TRBV29-1 with TRBJ2-7, with 7 bases that match TRBD1. The J segment lost 4 bases and the V segment lost 6 bases, leaving 9 bases of the junction unmatched. In germline, CDR1 is SQVTM, CDR2 ANQGSEA. The CDR3 sequence is 13 residues long. DNA of the CDR3: TGCAGCGTCGCCAGGACAGGACAATACGAGCAGTACTTC. As protein: CSVARTGQYEQYF.

This clonotype was counted between two and nine times. The chain couples TRBV7-9 to TRBJ2-1; 9 positions agree with TRBD2. This CDR3 has 17 residues. Unmatched junction bases numbered 6, after V lost 3 bases and J lost 0 bases. Germline V gene lookup returns CDR1 SEHNR and CDR2 FQNEAQ (reference sequence). The CDR3 spells CASSFGREGSSYNEQFF. CDR3 bases: TGTGCCAGCAGCTTTGGGCGGGAGGGGAGCTCCTACAATGAGCAGTTCTTC. Using reference TRBV7-9 and TRBJ2-1 for the parts outside the CDR3, the full variable domain is DTGVSQNPRHKITKRGQNVTFRCDPISEHNRLYWYRQTLGQGPEFLTYFQNEAQLEKSRLLSDRFSAERPKGSFSTLEIQRTEQGDSAMYLCASSFGREGSSYNEQFFGPGTRLTVL.

The chain joins TRBV4-1 to TRBJ1-2; D unresolved. Trimming removed 0 bases from V and 2 bases from J, with 16 bases in between. Germline V gene data show CDR1 as MGHRA and CDR2 as YSYEKL. The CDR3 is 17 amino acids. CDR3 region: CASSQDKPENKNYGYTF. CDR3 nucleotides: TGCGCCAGCAGCCAAGATAAACCGGAGAATAAAAACTATGGCTACACCTTC.

The genes are TRBV5-6 and TRBJ2-5; no clear D gene. The CDR3 is 13 amino acids. The V gene's germline CDR1 is SGHDT and CDR2 YYEEEE. V was shortened by 0 bases and J by 7 bases, with 10 bases between the two germline ends. CDR3 bases: TGTGCCAGCAGCTTGGACACCCCGGGGACCCAGTACTTC. As protein: CASSLDTPGTQYF.